The rows below give T cell receptor beta chains drawn from one sample of a study of immune evolution from preneoplasia to lung adenocarcinoma. Only in-frame clones appear in the TCRdb table, and some are missing; sequencing was by immunoSEQ multiplex PCR. Of just over 6,500 clones listed, more than 70% are singletons. Specimen: FFPE invasive lung adenocarcinoma tissue. These receptors were collected from a person aged 50 to 70 with lung adenocarcinoma. The CDR3 runs from the conserved cysteine through the conserved F or W. The D gene is left open where the match is weak. Some rows mark clone size as missing; the rest say once, few, many or name a class of expanded clone.

D gene	J gene	V gene	clone size	CDR3 DNA	CDR3 protein
TRBD2	TRBJ2-2	TRBV10-3	once	TGTGCCATCACCCAGGGAGTAGCGGGAAGGACCGGGGAGCTGTTTTTT	CAITQGVAGRTGELFF
.	TRBJ2-1	TRBV6-1	.	TGTGCCAGCAGTGGGGAGTATTACAGAGTAGGGGAGCAGTTCTTC	CASSGEYYRVGEQFF
TRBD2	TRBJ2-3	TRBV9	.	TGTGCCAGCAGCGAGGGACTAGCGGGATTTGAAGATACGCAGTATTTT	CASSEGLAGFEDTQYF
TRBD2	TRBJ2-2	TRBV30	.	TGTGCCTGGAGTGTATCGGAGGGAGGGCGTATCACCGGGGAGCTGTTTTTT	CAWSVSEGGRITGELFF
.	TRBJ2-1	TRBV7-9	.	TGTGCCAGCAGCCAGTGGGATTTAAGTGAGCAGTTCTTC	CASSQWDLSEQFF
TRBD2	TRBJ2-7	TRBV6-1	.	TGTGCCAGCAGCCTCGGACTAGCGGCCTACTACGAGCAGTACTTC	CASSLGLAAYYEQYF
TRBD2	TRBJ2-7	TRBV7-2	.	TGTGCCAGCAGCTTAGGTCGAGTAGCGGGAGTCCACGAGCAGTACTTC	CASSLGRVAGVHEQYF
.	TRBJ2-7	TRBV7-6	.	TGTGCCAGCAGCTTGTCAGGGGGGGCCTACGAGCAGTACTTC	CASSLSGGAYEQYF
TRBD2	TRBJ2-7	TRBV28	.	TGTGCCAGCAACCGAGCGGGAGACCCCTACGAGCAGTACTTC	CASNRAGDPYEQYF
.	TRBJ2-5	TRBV5-1	.	TGCGCCAGCACAACTGGGGTGGGGGAAGAGACCCAGTACTTC	CASTTGVGEETQYF
.	TRBJ2-1	TRBV15	.	TGTGCCACCAGCAAAACTAGGGCGGGAAATGAGCAGTTCTTC	CATSKTRAGNEQFF
.	TRBJ1-2	TRBV9	few	TGTGCCAGCAGCGTAGACCAGGGTCTTGATGGCTACACCTTC	CASSVDQGLDGYTF
TRBD1	TRBJ2-1	TRBV27	.	TGTGCCAGCAGTCCTAAAGGACAGGGTGAGAATGAGCAGTTCTTC	CASSPKGQGENEQFF
.	TRBJ2-5	TRBV18	.	TGTGCCAGCTCACTGGTGGGAGATGGAGAGACCCAGTACTTC	CASSLVGDGETQYF
TRBD1	TRBJ1-4	TRBV5-1	.	TGCGCCAGCAGCCGACAGGGTACTAATGAAAAACTGTTTTTT	CASSRQGTNEKLFF
TRBD1	TRBJ1-2	TRBV6-6	.	TGTGCCAGCTTGAGCGGGACAGACAACTATGGCTACACCTTC	CASLSGTDNYGYTF
.	TRBJ1-3	TRBV27	.	TGTGCCAGCACCTCCCTGGGGGTGGCTGGAAACACCATATATTTT	CASTSLGVAGNTIYF
.	TRBJ2-7	TRBV27	.	TGTGCCAGCAGTTGGAGACACAAAAACTACGAGCAGTACTTC	CASSWRHKNYEQYF
.	TRBJ1-2	TRBV7-9	.	TGTGCCAGCAGGCCTCCGGGACAATACGGCTACACCTTC	CASRPPGQYGYTF
.	TRBJ2-2	TRBV18	.	TGTGCCAGCTCACCGCACAGGGACGGGGAGCTGTTTTTT	CASSPHRDGELFF
.	TRBJ1-2	TRBV6-6	.	TGTGCCAGCAACTTACAGGCACTTAACTATGGCTACACCTTC	CASNLQALNYGYTF
.	TRBJ1-2	TRBV10-3	.	TGTGCCATCAGTGAGGTGTCAAAACCTAACTATGGCTACACCTTC	CAISEVSKPNYGYTF
.	TRBJ2-7	TRBV6-5	.	TGTGCCAGCAGTTGCTGCAGGGCCCCTCTCCCTTACGAGCAGTACTTC	CASSCCRAPLPYEQYF
.	TRBJ2-7	TRBV5-1	few	TGCGCCAGCAGCTTGGAGAAAGGGCCTCTTAATCCCTACGAGCAGTACTTC	CASSLEKGPLNPYEQYF
.	TRBJ2-1	TRBV2	.	TGTGCCAGCAACTTTGGGAGATTCCAGGACAATGAGCAGTTCTTC	CASNFGRFQDNEQFF
TRBD1	TRBJ1-2	TRBV7-2	.	TGTGCCAGCACATCCCAGGGGGTGGACTATGGCTACACCTTC	CASTSQGVDYGYTF
TRBD2	TRBJ2-3	TRBV10-3	.	TGTGCCTCTAGGGAGGGGTCTAGCACAGATACGCAGTATTTT	CASREGSSTDTQYF
TRBD1	TRBJ1-4	TRBV14	once	TGTGCCAGCAGCCTAAAACAGGGGAACAGATTTACAACTAATGAAAAACTGTTTTTT	CASSLKQGNRFTTNEKLFF
.	TRBJ2-3	TRBV11-2	.	TGTGCCAGCAGCGATCTGAATACGCAGTATTTT	CASSDLNTQYF
.	TRBJ2-7	TRBV5-1	once	TGCGCCAGCAGCCAGAGGGGGGAAAATCACTACGAGCAGTACTTC	CASSQRGENHYEQYF
TRBD1	TRBJ2-4	TRBV30	.	TGTGCCTGGACCCGTGGGGACAGGGTTAACATTCAGTACTTC	CAWTRGDRVNIQYF
TRBD2	TRBJ2-3	TRBV10-1	.	TGCGCCAGCAGTCCTAGCGGGGGGGACACAGATACGCAGTATTTT	CASSPSGGDTDTQYF
.	TRBJ2-1	TRBV5-1	.	TGCGCCAGCAGTGCCGGCTCCTACAATGAGCAGTTCTTC	CASSAGSYNEQFF
.	TRBJ2-1	TRBV25-1	.	TGTGCCAGCAGTAACACCGGGACTCCCGGGGATGAGCAGTTCTTC	CASSNTGTPGDEQFF
TRBD2	TRBJ2-7	TRBV11-2	.	TGTGCCAGCAGCTTACGGACTAGCGGGGTAGGAGAGCAGTACTTC	CASSLRTSGVGEQYF
.	TRBJ1-5	TRBV6-1	.	TGTGCCAGCAGTGAAAGGCACCAATTCGAGGGTTTTGGGAGCAATCAGCCCCAGCATTTT	CASSERHQFEGFGSNQPQHF
TRBD1	TRBJ2-6	TRBV11-2	.	TGTGCCAGCAGCCGATACCCGGGACAGGGGGCTCCTGGGGCCAACGTCCTGACTTTC	CASSRYPGQGAPGANVLTF
TRBD1	TRBJ1-1	TRBV5-1	.	TGCGCCAGCAGTTGGACAGGGGGGTCGGGCACTGAAGCTTTCTTT	CASSWTGGSGTEAFF
.	TRBJ2-5	TRBV5-1	.	TGCGCCAGCACGGTGCGGGCGGGGGAGACCCAGTACTTC	CASTVRAGETQYF
TRBD2	TRBJ2-3	TRBV9	.	TGTGCCAGCCAGGGACTAGCGGGACACACAGATACGCAGTATTTT	CASQGLAGHTDTQYF
TRBD2	TRBJ2-3	TRBV11-2	.	TGTGCCAGCAGCTCCGGACGGGAGGACCGAGATACGCAGTATTTT	CASSSGREDRDTQYF
.	TRBJ2-7	TRBV5-8	.	TGTGCCAGCAGCTTGGATTACGAGCAGTACTTC	CASSLDYEQYF
TRBD2	TRBJ2-7	TRBV2	.	TGTGCCAGCAGTGAAGAGGGCATTCTAGCGGGAGGGACCTACGAGCAGTACTTC	CASSEEGILAGGTYEQYF
.	TRBJ1-5	TRBV6-6	.	TGTGCCACTGCGTCGGGGGGGCCCAATCAGCCCCAGCATTTT	CATASGGPNQPQHF
.	TRBJ2-2	TRBV27	.	TGTGCCAGCAGCACTTGGAACACCGGGGAGCTGTTTTTT	CASSTWNTGELFF
.	TRBJ1-1	TRBV30	.	TGTGCCTGGAGTGTTGGGAGAAACAGGGTGATGAACACTGAAGCTTTCTTT	CAWSVGRNRVMNTEAFF
.	TRBJ2-7	TRBV6-6	once	TGTGCCAGCAGGGAGTACTACGAGCAGTACTTC	CASREYYEQYF
.	TRBJ2-5	TRBV6-1	once	TGTGCCAGCAGTGTTCAATCACGGGGATCACAAGAGACCCAGTACTTC	CASSVQSRGSQETQYF
.	TRBJ1-1	TRBV6-5	once	TGTGCCAGCAGTTACTCGGTGAACACTGAAGCTTTCTTT	CASSYSVNTEAFF
.	TRBJ2-7	TRBV15	.	TGTGCCACCTCCCAAAGGGGGGATCTCGGGCAGTACTTC	CATSQRGDLGQYF
.	TRBJ2-1	TRBV29-1	.	TGCAGCGTTGAAGCGTCAGCGGCCAGCTCCTACAATGAGCAGTTCTTC	CSVEASAASSYNEQFF
TRBD1	TRBJ2-2	TRBV10-2	.	TGCGCCAGCAGTTTGGGACAGATCTACACCGGGGAGCTGTTTTTT	CASSLGQIYTGELFF
.	TRBJ1-1	TRBV6-1	.	TGTGCCAGCAGTGAAGAAAGGGGGTCCACTGAAGCTTTCTTT	CASSEERGSTEAFF